Presented here are 5 T cell receptor beta chains from one specimen sequenced in a study of human thymus T cells. Method: immunoSEQ multiplex PCR; TCRdb's copy keeps in-frame clones and lacks some. The sample has roughly 120,000 clones, just under 95% seen once. During corrective heart surgery, resections were taken, and the thymus tissue came from them. The sequenced sample consisted of thymus tissue. Receptor source: a boy less than two years old with a congenital heart defect but otherwise immunologically healthy.

This chain links TRBV7-6 with TRBJ2-5; TRBD2 matches at 8 bases. The CDR3 spans 16 residues. The V segment lost 3 bases and the J segment 5 bases; nucleotides outside the gene matches: 11. CDR1 is SGHVS, CDR2 FNYEAQ, per germline. This chain's CDR3 is CASSFTPLAEGETQYF. The CDR3 nucleotides read TGTGCCAGCAGCTTCACCCCACTAGCGGAGGGGGAGACCCAGTACTTC.

The table lists this clone with a count of one. The CDR3 DNA sequence: TGTGCCATCAGTGCCAGGGGGCGGGGCTACACCTTC. Its translation: CAISARGRGYTF. This chain links TRBV10-3 with TRBJ1-2; 8 nucleotides align to TRBD1. Germline V gives CDR1 ENHRY, CDR2 SYGVKD. The J segment lost 8 bases and the V segment lost 4 bases, leaving 3 bases of the junction unmatched. CDR3 length: 12 amino acids.

This chain joins TRBV5-1 and TRBJ2-1; D may be TRBD1 (7 bases). CDR3 size: 16 residues. In germline, CDR1 is SGHRS, CDR2 YFSETQ. Trimming shortened V by 3 bases and J by 3 bases, and 16 bases separated the two germline ends. The CDR3 DNA follows: TGCGCCAGCAGCTGGGACTCAGGGGGGTACTACAATGAGCAGTTCTTC. Encoded protein: CASSWDSGGYYNEQFF.

The table lists this clone with a count of one. The chain uses TRBV6-1 and TRBJ2-7; weak D call: TRBD1 (6 bases). Germline values: CDR1 MNHNS, CDR2 SASEGT. The CDR3 consists of 14 residues. V lost 4 bases to trimming and J lost 2 bases, with 12 bases between them. CDR3 protein: CASSATGFTYEQYF. Here the CDR3 DNA reads TGTGCCAGCAGTGCCACAGGGTTCACCTACGAGCAGTACTTC.

The V and J genes are TRBV28 and TRBJ1-3; TRBD1 agrees at 10 bases. The germline V gene has CDR1 MDHEN and CDR2 SYDVKM. V was clipped by 5 bases and J by 0 bases; unmatched bases: 4. This CDR3 has 16 residues. The CDR3 DNA reads as TGTGCCAGCAGTCCGGACAGGGGGGGCTCTGGAAACACCATATATTTT. Translated: CASSPDRGGSGNTIYF.